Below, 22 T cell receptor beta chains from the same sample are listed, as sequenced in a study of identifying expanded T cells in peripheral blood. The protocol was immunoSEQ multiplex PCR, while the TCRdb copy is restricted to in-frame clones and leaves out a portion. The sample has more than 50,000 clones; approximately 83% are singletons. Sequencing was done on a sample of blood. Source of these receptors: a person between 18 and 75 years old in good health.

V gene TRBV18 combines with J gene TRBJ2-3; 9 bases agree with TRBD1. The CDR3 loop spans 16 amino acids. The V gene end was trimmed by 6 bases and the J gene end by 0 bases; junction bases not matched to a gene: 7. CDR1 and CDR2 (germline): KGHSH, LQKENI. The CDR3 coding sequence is TGTGCCAGCTCCCGCGGGACAGGGACTAGCACAGATACGCAGTATTTT. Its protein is CASSRGTGTSTDTQYF.

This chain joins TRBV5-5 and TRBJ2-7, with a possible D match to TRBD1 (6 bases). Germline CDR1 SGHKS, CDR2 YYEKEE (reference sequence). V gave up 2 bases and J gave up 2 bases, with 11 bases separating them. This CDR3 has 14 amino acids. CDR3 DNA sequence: TGTGCCAGCAGCTTCAGTGAGGGGGCCTACGAGCAGTACTTC. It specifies CASSFSEGAYEQYF.

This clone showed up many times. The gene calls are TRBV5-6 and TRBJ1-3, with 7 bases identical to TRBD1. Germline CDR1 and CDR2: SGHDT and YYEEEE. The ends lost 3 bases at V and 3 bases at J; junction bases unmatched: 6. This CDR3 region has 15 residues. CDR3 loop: CASSYGTEDGNTIYF. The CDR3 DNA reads TGTGCCAGCAGCTACGGGACAGAAGATGGAAACACCATATATTTT.

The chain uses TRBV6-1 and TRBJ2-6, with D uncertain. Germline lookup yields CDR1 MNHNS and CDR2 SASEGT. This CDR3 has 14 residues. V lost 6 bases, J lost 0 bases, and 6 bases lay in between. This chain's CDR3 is CASRGSSGANVLTF. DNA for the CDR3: TGTGCCAGCAGGGGAAGCTCTGGGGCCAACGTCCTGACTTTC.

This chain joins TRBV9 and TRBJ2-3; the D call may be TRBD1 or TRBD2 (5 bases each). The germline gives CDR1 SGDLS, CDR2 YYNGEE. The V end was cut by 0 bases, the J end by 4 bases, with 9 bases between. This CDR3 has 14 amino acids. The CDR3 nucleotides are TGTGCCAGCAGCGTAGAGGGGAGCGCAGATACGCAGTATTTT. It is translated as CASSVEGSADTQYF.

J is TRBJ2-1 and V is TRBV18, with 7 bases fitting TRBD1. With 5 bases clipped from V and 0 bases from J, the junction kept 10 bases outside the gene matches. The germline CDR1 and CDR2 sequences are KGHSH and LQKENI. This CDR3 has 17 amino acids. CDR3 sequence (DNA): TGTGCCAGCTCAAACAACAGGGGACCGAGCTCCTACAATGAGCAGTTCTTC. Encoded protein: CASSNNRGPSSYNEQFF.

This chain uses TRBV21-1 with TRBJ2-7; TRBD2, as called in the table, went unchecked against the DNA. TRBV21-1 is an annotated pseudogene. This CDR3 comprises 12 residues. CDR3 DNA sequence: TGTGCCACCAAAACGAGGGAGCACGAGCAGTACGTC. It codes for CATKTREHEQYV.

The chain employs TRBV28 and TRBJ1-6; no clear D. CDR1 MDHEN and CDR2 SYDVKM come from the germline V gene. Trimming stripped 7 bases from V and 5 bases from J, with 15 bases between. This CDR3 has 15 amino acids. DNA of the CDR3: TGTGCCAGCACCTCCGTAGACGGGCATAATTCACCCCTCCACTTT. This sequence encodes CASTSVDGHNSPLHF.

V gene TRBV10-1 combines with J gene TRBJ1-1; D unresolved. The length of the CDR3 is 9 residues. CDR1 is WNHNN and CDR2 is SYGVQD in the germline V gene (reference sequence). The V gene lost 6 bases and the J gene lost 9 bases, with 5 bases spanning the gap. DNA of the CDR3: TGCGCCAGCAGGGCCCAAGCTTTCTTT. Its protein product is CASRAQAFF.

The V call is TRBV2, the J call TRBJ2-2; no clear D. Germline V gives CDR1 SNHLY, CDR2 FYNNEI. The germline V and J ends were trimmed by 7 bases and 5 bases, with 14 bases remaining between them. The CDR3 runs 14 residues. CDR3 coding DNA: TGTGCCAGCATGGGTTTGGTTGGGACCGGGGAGCTGTTTTTT. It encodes CASMGLVGTGELFF.

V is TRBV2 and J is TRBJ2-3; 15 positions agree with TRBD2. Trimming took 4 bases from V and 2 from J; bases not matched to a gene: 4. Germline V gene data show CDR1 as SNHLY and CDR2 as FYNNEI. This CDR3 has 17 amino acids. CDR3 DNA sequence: TGTGCCAGCAGTGGGACTAGCGGGGGGGGATTCACAGATACGCAGTATTTT. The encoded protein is CASSGTSGGGFTDTQYF.

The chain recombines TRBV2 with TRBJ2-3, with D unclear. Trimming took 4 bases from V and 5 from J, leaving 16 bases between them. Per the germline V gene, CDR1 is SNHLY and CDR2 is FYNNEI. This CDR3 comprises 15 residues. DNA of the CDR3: TGTGCCAGCAGTGCAGTTGTACGTTCACAAGATACGCAGTATTTT. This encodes CASSAVVRSQDTQYF.

The CDR3 spells CASSFRGPETEAFF. The CDR3 DNA follows: TGTGCCAGCAGTTTCAGGGGGCCGGAAACTGAAGCTTTCTTT. The chain links TRBV11-2 to TRBJ1-1; 8 positions match TRBD1. With 6 bases clipped from V and 5 bases from J, the junction kept 8 bases outside the gene matches. Germline loops: CDR1 SGHAT, CDR2 FQNNGV. The CDR3 spans 14 residues.

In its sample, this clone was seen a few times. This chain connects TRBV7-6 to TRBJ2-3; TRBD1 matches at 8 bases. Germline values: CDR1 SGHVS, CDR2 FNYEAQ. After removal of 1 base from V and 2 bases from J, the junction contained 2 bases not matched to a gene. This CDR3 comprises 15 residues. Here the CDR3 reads CASSLGTGHTDTQYF. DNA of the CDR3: TGTGCCAGCAGCTTAGGGACAGGGCACACAGATACGCAGTATTTT.

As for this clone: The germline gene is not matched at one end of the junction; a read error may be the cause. Here the CDR3 reads CANSPLGRVGTGELFF. As DNA, the CDR3 is TGTGCCAACAGCCCACTAGGTCGAGTGGGGACCGGGGAGCTGTTTTTT. The rearrangement links TRBV7-9 to TRBJ2-2; a weak D match, TRBD2 (5 bases). Germline assignment: CDR1 SEHNR and CDR2 FQNEAQ (reference sequence). This CDR3 contains 16 residues. The whole variable domain, filled in from reference TRBV7-9 and TRBJ2-2, reads DTGVSQNPRHKITKRGQNVTFRCDPISEHNRLYWYRQTLGQGPEFLTYFQNEAQLEKSRLLSDRFSAERPKGSFSTLEIQRTEQGDSAMYLCANSPLGRVGTGELFFGEGSRLTVL.

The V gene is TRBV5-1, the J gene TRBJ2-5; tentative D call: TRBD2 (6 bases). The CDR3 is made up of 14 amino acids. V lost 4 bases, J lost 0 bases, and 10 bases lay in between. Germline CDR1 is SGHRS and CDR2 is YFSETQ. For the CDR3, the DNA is TGCGCCAGCAGCCCGGGACTGGACCAAGAGACCCAGTACTTC. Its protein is CASSPGLDQETQYF.

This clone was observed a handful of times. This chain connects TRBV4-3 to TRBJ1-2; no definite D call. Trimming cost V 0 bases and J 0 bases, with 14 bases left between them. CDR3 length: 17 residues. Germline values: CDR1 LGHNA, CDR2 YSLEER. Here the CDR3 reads CASSQDLRIATNYGYTF. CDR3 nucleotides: TGCGCCAGCAGCCAAGATTTAAGAATTGCTACTAACTATGGCTACACCTTC.

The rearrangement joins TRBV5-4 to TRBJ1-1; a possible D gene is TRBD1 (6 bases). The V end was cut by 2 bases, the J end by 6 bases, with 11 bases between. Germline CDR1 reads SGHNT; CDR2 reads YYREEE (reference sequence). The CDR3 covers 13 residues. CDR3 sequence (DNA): TGTGCCAGCAGCTTCAGGGGAGGGCCTGAAGCTTTCTTT. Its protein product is CASSFRGGPEAFF.

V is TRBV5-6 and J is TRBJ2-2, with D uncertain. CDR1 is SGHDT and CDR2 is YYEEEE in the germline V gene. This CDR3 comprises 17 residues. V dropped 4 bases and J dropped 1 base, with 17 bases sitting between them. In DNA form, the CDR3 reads TGTGCCAGCAGCAAGATGGCGGCGGAGAGGAACACCGGGGAGCTGTTTTTT. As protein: CASSKMAAERNTGELFF.

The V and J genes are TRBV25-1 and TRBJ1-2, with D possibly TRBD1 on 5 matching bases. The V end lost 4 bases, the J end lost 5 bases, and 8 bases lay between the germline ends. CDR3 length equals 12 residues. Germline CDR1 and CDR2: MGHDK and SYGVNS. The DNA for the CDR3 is TGTGCCAGCAGTGTTGGGGCATATGGCTACACCTTC. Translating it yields CASSVGAYGYTF.

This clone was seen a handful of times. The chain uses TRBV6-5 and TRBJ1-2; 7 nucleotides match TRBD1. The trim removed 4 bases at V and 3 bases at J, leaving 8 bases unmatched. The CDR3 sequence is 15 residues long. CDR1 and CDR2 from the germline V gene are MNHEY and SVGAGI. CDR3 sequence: CASSFRPTGYYGYTF. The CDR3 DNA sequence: TGTGCCAGCAGTTTTCGTCCGACAGGGTACTATGGCTACACCTTC.

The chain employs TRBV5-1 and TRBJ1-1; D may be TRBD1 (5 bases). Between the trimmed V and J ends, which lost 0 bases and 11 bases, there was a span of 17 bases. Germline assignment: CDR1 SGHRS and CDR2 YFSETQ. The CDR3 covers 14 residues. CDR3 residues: CASSLALGRDVAFF. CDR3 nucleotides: TGCGCCAGCAGCTTGGCATTAGGCAGGGATGTTGCTTTCTTT. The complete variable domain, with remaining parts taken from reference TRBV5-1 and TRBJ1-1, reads KAGVTQTPRYLIKTRGQQVTLSCSPISGHRSVSWYQQTPGQGLQFLFEYFSETQRNKGNFPGRFSGRQFSNSRSEMNVSTLELGDSALYLCASSLALGRDVAFFGQGTRLTVV.